This TCR beta chain was identified during a study of CD8 T cells in Susac syndrome. RNA in amounts of roughly 0.45 to 1 ug was reverse transcribed with random hexamers. TCRdb processed the immunoSEQ multiplex PCR reads anew with MiXCR; each CDR3 protein has one entry. The sample records some 170,000 distinct CDR3 sequences, 94% being singletons. In germline, CDR1 is LNHNV, CDR2 YYDKDF (reference sequence). V dropped 3 bases and J dropped 5 bases, with 7 bases sitting between them. This CDR3 is 13 amino acids long. The gene calls are TRBV15 and TRBJ2-2; D call uncertain. The origin of this receptor is a human donor with multiple sclerosis. Sequencing used CD4+ T cells from PBMCs. The CDR3 DNA is TGTGCCACCAGCAGTCCCTTTACCGGGGAGCTGTTTTTT. Its translation is CATSSPFTGELFF.